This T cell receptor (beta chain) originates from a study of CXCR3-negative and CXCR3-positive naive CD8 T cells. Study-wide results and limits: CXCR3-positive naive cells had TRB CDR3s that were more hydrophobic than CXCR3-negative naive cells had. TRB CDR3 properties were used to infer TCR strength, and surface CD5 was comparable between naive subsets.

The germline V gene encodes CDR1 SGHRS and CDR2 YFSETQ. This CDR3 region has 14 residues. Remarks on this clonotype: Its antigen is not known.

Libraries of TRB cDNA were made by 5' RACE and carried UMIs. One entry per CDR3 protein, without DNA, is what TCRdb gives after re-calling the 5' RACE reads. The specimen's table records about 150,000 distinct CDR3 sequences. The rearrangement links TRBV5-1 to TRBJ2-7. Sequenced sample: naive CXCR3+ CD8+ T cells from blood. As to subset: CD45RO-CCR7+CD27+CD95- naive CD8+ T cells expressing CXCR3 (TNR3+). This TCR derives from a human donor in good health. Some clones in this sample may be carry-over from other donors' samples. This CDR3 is CASSLTIEHHEQYF. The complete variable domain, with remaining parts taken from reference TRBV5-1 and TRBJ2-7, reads KAGVTQTPRYLIKTRGQQVTLSCSPISGHRSVSWYQQTPGQGLQFLFEYFSETQRNKGNFPGRFSGRQFSNSRSEMNVSTLELGDSALYLCASSLTIEHHEQYFGPGTRLTVT.